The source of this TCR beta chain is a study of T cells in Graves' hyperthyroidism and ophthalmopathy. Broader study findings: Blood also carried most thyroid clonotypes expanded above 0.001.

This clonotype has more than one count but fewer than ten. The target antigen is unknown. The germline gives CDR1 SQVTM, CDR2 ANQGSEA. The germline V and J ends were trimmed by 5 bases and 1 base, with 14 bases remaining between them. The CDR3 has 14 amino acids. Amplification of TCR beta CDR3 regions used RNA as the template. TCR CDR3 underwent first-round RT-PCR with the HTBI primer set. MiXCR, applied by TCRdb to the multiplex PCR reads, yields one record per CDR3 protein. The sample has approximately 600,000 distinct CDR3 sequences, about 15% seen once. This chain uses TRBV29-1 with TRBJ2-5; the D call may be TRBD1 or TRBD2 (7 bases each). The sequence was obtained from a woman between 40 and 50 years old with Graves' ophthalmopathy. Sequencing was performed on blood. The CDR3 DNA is TGCAGCGTTCACGCAGGGGGGGCCCAAGAGACCCAGTACTTC. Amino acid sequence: CSVHAGGAQETQYF.